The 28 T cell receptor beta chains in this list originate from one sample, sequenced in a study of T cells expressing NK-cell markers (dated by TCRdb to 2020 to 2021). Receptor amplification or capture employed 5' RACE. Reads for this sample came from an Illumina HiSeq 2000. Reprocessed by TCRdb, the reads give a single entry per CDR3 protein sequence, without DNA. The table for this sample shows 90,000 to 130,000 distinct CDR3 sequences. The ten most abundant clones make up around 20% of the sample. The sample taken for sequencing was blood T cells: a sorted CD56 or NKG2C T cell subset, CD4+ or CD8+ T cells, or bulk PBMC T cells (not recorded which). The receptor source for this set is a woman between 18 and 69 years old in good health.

CDR3 loop: CASRGSTGITEAFF. This chain connects TRBV2 to TRBJ1-1; TCRdb gives TRBD1 as the D gene, but with no DNA this cannot be confirmed. CDR1 is SNHLY and CDR2 is FYNNEI in the germline V gene. The CDR3 consists of 14 residues.

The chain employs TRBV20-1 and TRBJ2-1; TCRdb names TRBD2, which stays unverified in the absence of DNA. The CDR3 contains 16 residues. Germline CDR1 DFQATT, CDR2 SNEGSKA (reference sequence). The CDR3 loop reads CSARLAGGPFYNEQFF.

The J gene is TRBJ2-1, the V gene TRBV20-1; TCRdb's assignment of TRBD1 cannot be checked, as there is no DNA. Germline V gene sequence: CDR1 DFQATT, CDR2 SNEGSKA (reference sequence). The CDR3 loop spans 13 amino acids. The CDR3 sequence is CSVRGGGAYEQFF.

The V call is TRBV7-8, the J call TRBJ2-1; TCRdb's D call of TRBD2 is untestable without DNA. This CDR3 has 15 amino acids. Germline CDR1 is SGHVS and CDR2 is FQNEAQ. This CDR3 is CASTPTGAWGDEQFF.

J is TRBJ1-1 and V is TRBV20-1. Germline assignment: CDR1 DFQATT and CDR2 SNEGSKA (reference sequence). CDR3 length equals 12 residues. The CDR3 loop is CSATVSHTEAFF.

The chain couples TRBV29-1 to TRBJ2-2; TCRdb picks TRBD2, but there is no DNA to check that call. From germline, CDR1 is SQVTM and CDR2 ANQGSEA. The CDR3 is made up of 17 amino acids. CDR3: CSVEWEGTSLLTGELFF.

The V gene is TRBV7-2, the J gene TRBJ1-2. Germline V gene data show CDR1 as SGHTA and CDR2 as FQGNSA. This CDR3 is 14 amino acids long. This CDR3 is CASSLDLGGYGYTF.

The CDR3 sequence is CASRLNNEQFF. This chain joins TRBV3-1 and TRBJ2-1. This CDR3 has 11 residues. Germline-derived CDR1 and CDR2 are LGHDT and YNNKEL (reference sequence).

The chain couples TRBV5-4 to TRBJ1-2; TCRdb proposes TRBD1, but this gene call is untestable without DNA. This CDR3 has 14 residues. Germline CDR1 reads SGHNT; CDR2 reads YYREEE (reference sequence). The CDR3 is CASSEVVGQGDDTF.

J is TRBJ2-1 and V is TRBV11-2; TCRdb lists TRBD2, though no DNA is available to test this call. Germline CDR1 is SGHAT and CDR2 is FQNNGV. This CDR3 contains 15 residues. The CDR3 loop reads CASSRGLGRYNEQFF.

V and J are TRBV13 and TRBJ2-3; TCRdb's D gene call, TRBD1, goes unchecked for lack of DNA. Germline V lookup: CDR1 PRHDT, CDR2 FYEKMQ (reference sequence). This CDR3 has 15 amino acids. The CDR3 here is CASSLPTGSTDTQYF.

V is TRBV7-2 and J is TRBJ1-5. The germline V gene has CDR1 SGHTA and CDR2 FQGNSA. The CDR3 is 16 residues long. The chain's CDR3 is CASSLYFAVSNQPQHF.

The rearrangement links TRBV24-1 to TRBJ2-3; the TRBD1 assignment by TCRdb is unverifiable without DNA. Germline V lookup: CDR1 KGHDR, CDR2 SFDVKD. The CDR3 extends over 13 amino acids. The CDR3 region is CATSDQGADTQYF.

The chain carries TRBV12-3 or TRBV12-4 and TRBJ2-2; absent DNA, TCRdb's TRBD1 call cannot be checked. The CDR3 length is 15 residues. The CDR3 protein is CASTTPRGSIRELFF.

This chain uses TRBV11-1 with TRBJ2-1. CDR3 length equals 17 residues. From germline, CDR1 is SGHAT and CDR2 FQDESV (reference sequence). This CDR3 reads CASSLGLARSSYNEQFF.

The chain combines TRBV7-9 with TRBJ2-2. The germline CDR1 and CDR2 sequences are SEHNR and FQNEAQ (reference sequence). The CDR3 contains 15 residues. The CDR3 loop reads CASIAGVRNTGELFF.

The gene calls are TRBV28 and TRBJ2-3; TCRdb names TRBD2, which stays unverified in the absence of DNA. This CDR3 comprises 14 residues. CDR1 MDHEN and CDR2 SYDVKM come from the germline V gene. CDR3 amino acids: CASGQREWTDTQYF. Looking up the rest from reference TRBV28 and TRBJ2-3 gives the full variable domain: DVKVTQSSRYLVKRTGEKVFLECVQDMDHENMFWYRQDPGLGLRLIYFSYDVKMKEKGDIPEGYSVSREKKERFSLILESASTNQTSMYLCASGQREWTDTQYFGPGTRLTVL.

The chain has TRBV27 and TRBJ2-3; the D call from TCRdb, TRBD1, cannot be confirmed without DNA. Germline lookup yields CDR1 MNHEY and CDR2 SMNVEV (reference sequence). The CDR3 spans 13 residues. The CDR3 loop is CASSFRVSDTQYF.

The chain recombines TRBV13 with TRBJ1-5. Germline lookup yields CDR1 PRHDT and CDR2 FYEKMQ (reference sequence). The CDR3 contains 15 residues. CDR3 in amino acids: CASSSLREGGQPQHF.

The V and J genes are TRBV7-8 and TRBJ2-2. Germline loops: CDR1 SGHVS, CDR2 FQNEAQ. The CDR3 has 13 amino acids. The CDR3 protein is CASSLAGSGELFF.

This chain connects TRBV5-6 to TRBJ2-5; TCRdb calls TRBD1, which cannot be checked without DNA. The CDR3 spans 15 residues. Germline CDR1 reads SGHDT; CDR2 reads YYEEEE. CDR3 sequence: CASSLRRGAEETQYF.

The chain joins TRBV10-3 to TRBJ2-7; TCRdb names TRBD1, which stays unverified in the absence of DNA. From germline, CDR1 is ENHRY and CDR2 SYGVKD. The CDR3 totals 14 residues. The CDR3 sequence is CAISVWDSSYEQYF.

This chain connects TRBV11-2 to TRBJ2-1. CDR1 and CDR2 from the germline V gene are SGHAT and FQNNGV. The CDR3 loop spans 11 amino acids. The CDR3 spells CASSFINEQFF.

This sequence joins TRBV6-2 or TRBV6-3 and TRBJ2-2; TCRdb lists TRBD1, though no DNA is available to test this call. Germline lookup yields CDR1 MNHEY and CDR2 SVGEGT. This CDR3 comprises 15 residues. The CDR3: CASSPGTEDTGELFF.

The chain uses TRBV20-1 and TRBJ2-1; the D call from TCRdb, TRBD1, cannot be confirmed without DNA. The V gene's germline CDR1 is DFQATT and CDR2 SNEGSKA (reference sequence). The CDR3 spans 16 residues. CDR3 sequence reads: CSARDPGQGGAGEQFF.

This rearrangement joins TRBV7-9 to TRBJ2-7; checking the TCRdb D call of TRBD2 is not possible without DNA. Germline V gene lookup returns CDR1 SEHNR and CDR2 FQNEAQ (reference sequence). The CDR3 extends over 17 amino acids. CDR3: CASSPNSSGSSRYEQYF.

Here the CDR3 reads CATGGDRGPYEQYF. The rearrangement links TRBV19 to TRBJ2-7; TCRdb lists TRBD1, though no DNA is available to test this call. The CDR3 totals 14 residues. Germline V gene sequence: CDR1 LNHDA, CDR2 SQIVND (reference sequence).

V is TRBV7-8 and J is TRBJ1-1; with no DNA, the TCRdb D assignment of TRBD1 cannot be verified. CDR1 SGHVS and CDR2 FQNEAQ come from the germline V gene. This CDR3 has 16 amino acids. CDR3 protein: CASSLGVLGQYTEAFF.